This TCR beta chain was captured in a study of CD8 T cells in Susac syndrome (dated by TCRdb to about 2019). Regarding the research as a whole: Of the Susac syndrome patients who were sequenced, more than five had clinically active disease and 8 or 9 were in clinical remission. Susac syndrome patients were therapy-naive, on corticosteroids (some also receiving IVIg), or on IVIg alone at blood withdrawal. The study compared CD8+ T cell repertoire clonality among about a dozen healthy donors, around 14 Susac syndrome patients and roughly 15 multiple sclerosis patients. Repertoire sequencing was used to test whether CD8+ T cell activation and differentiation in Susac syndrome was antigen driven.

Remarks on this clonotype: The antigen this receptor binds is unknown. It has no much larger one-base neighbor in the sample; base qualities were not kept.

Peripheral blood CD8+ and CD4+ T cells from healthy donors, Susac syndrome patients and multiple sclerosis patients were profiled using high-throughput TCR beta sequencing. Susac syndrome patients met recently defined diagnostic criteria for definite or probable disease. Bulk CD8+ and CD4+ T cells were purified by magnetic negative isolation, whereas CD8+ TEMRA cells were enriched by FACS. Blood was drawn into EDTA tubes, processed within 24 hours, and PBMCs were isolated by density gradient centrifugation. PBMCs intended for TCR sequencing were cryopreserved in liquid nitrogen and thawed later in a water bath at 37 degrees C. Purity of sorted or isolated CD4+, CD8+ and CD8+ TEMRA cells was at least 90%. The CDR3 contains 15 residues, cysteine and phenylalanine counted. Just CDR3 DNA is preserved here, 45 bases in frame from base 1. Per the germline V gene (reference sequence), LGHDT is the CDR1 and YNNKEL is the CDR2. V lost 0 bases and J lost 3 bases; the stretch between them is 9 bases long.

Overall study outcomes, separate from this receptor: The number of individuals in the TCR sequencing and HLA analysis was acknowledged as relatively small. In the total CD8+ and CD8+ TEMRA repertoires, approximately 17 and five Susac-specific public clones, respectively, were identified. Susac syndrome CD8+ repertoires showed clonal expansion, highest in CD8+ TEMRA cells and greater in clinically active than remitting patients.

RNA was extracted using the RNeasy kit, and roughly 0.45 to 1 ug of the RNA was reverse transcribed with random hexamers. TCR beta CDR3 regions were amplified with the immunoSEQ multiplex PCR assay covering 54 Vbeta and 13 Jbeta segments. PCR amplification bias was corrected using a synthetic template baseline for primer optimization and computational correction. From the authors' description of their analysis: Reads were assigned to V, D and J genes according to IMGT and analyzed in immunoSEQ Analyzer, with only productive sequences retained. Clonality was computed as one minus Shannon entropy normalized by log2 of the number of productive unique sequences. For each patient and control, public and private clones were evaluated among the 100 most prevalent clones. Clones were defined as Susac-specific if absent from the healthy and MS cohorts, from 1052 published viral clones and from other ImmuneACCESS disease sequences. TCRdb reprocessing: public reads trimmed at Q25 with fastp, clones called with MiXCR, in-frame beta chains kept. Records with the same CDR3 protein are collapsed into one entry carrying the most frequent genes and DNA. TCRdb, rather than the study authors, made the V and J calls. For this sample the table gives about 140,000 distinct CDR3 sequences, of which roughly 94% were detected only once. The leading ten clones occupy about 0.18% of the sample.

The chain is encoded by TRBV3-1 joined to TRBJ1-5; possibly the D gene is TRBD1, per 5 matching bases. This clonotype was sampled from a human donor with Susac syndrome. The specimen sequenced was CD8+ T cells from PBMCs. The DNA is TGTGCCAGCAGCCAAGATCCGGGACTCAATCAGCCCCAGCATTTT. It is translated as CASSQDPGLNQPQHF. Beyond the CDR3, the reference TRBV3-1 and TRBJ1-5 genes provide the residues; the full variable domain reads: DTAVSQTPKYLVTQMGNDKSIKCEQNLGHDTMYWYKQDSKKFLKIMFSYNNKELIINETVPNRFSPKSPDKAHLNLHINSLELGDSAVYFCASSQDPGLNQPQHFGDGTRLSIL.